By share, the clone carrying this T cell receptor (beta chain) counts as medium-sized. The source of the sample is a study of human CD4 T cells and Enterobacteriaceae. Sequenced by immunoSEQ multiplex PCR; TCRdb stores in-frame clones only, minus some. The data hold around 540 clones, with roughly two fifths observed a single time. CFSE-low CD25+ ICOS+ proliferating activated T cells were FACS-sorted after 6-7 days. Sorted memory CD4+ T cells were CFSE-labeled and cultured 2:1 with irradiated antigen-pulsed autologous monocytes. Memory CD4+ T cells were sorted as all CD4+ cells except CD45RA+CCR7+CD95- naive cells, over 95% pure. Positive selection with CD4 and CD14 microbeads isolated CD4+ T cells and monocytes. Trimming stripped 5 bases from V and 11 bases from J, with 21 bases between. The CDR3 has 15 amino acids. CDR1 MNHEY and CDR2 SMNVEV come from the germline V gene (reference sequence).

This chain joins TRBV27 and TRBJ2-2; perhaps D is TRBD1 or TRBD2 (5 bases each). Input material: bacteria-reactive CD4+ T cells grown in culture. Subset in this sample: CFSE-low proliferating memory CD4 T cells sorted after in vitro stimulation with a heat-inactivated bacterium or M. tuberculosis lysate. The sequence derives from a human donor in good health. The DNA for the CDR3 is TGTGCCAGCAGTGAAACCCCGGGACGCAGCCGCGAGCTGTTTTTT. This translates into CASSETPGRSRELFF.